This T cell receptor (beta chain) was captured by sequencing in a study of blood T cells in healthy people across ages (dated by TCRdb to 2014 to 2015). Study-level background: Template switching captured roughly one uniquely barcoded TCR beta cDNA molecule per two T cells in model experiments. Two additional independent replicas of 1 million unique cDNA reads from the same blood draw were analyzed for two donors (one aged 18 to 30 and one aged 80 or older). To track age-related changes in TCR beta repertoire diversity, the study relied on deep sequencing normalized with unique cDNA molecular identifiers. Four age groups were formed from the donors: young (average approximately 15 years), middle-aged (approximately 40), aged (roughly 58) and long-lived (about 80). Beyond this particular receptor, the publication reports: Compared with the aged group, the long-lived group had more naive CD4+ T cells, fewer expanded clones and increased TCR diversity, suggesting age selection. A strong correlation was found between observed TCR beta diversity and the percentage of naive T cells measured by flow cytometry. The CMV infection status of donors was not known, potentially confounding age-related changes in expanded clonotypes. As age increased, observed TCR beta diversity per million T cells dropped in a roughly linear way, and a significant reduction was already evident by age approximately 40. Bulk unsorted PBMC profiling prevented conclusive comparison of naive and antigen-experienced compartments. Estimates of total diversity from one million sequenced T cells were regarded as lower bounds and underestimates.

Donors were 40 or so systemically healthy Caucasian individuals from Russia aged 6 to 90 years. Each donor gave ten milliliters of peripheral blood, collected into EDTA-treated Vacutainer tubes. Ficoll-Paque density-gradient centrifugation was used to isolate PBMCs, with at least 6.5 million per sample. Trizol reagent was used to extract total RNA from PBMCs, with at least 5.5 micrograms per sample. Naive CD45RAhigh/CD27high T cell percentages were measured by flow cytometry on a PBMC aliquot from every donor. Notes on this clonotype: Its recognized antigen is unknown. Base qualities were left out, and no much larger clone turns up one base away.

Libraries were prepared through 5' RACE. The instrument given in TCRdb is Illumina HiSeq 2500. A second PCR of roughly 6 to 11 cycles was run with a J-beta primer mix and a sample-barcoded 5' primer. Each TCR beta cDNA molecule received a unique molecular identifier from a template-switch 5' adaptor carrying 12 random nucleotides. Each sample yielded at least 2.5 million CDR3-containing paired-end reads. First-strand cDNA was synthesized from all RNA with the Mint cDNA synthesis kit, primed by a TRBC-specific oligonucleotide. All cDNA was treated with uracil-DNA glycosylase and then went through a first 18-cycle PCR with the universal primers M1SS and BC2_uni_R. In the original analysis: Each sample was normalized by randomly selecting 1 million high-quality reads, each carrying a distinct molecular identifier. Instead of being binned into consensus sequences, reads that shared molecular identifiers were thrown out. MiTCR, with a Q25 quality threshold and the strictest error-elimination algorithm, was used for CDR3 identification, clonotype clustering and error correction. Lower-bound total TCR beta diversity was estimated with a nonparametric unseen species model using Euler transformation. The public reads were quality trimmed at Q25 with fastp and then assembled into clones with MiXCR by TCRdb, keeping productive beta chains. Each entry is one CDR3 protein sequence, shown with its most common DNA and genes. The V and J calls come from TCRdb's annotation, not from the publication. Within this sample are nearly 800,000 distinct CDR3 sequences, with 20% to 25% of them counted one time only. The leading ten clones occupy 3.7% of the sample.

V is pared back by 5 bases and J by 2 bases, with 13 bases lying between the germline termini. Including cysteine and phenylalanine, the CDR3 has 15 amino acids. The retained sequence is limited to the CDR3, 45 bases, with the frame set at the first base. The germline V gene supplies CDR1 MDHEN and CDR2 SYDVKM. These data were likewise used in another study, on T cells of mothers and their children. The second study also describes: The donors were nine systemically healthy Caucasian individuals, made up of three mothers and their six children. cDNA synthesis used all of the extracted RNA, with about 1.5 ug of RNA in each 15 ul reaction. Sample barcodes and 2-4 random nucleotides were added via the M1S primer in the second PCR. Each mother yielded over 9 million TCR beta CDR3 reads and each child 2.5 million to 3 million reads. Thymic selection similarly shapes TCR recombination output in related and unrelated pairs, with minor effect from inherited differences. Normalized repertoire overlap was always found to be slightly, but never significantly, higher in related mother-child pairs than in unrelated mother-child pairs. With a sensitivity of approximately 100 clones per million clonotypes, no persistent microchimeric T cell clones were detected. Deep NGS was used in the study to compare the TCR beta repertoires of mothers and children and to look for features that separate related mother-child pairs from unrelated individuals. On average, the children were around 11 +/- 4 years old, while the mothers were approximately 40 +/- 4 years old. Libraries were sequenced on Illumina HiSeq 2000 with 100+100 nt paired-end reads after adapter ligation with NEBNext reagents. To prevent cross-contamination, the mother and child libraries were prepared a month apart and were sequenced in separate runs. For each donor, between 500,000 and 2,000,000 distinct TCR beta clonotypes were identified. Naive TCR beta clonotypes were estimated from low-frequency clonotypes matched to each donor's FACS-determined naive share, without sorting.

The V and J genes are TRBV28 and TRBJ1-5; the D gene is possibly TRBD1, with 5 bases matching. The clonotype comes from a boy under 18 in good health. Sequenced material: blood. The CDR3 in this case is CASSRRGGGNQPQHF. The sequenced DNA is TGTGCCAGCAGTCGCCGGGGAGGGGGCAATCAGCCCCAGCATTTT. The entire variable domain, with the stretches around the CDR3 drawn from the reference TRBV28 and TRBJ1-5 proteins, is DVKVTQSSRYLVKRTGEKVFLECVQDMDHENMFWYRQDPGLGLRLIYFSYDVKMKEKGDIPEGYSVSREKKERFSLILESASTNQTSMYLCASSRRGGGNQPQHFGDGTRLSIL.